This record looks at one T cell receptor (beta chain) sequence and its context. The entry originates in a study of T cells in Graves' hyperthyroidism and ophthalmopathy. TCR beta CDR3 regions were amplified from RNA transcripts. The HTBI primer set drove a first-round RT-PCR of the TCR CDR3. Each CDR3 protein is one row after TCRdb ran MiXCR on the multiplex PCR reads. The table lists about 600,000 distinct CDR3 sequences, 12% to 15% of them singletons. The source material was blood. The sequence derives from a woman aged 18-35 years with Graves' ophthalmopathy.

As DNA, the CDR3 is TGTGCCAGCAGCTTAAGAGCGGGAGGGCGGGAGGAGACCCAGTACTTC. Its protein is CASSLRAGGREETQYF. The chain combines TRBV7-9 with TRBJ2-5, with TRBD2 matching over 10 bases. V dropped 2 bases and J dropped 5; count of bases not matched to a gene: 8. The V gene's germline CDR1 is SEHNR and CDR2 FQNEAQ (reference sequence). CDR3 length: 16 residues.